Here is one T cell receptor (beta chain) with its context. This entry is derived from a study of cytomegalovirus exposure and HLA in healthy donors. V lost 3 bases, J lost 3 bases, and 11 bases stayed unmatched. CDR1 and CDR2 from the germline V gene are MGHRA and YSYEKL. The length of the CDR3 is 18 residues. Generated by immunoSEQ multiplex PCR, the TCRdb table keeps only in-frame clones and is missing some. The sample has hundreds of thousands of clones; 70% to 90% are singletons. The clonotype originates from a woman younger than 30 in good health and CMV-seronegative. This chain joins TRBV4-1 and TRBJ2-2; 9 bases align to TRBD2. Material for sequencing was PBMCs. The CDR3 coding sequence is TGCGCCAGCAGCCAGGGAGCGGGGGGCTTCTTGTACACCGGGGAGCTGTTTTTT. Protein: CASSQGAGGFLYTGELFF.